The rows below give T cell receptor beta chains drawn from one sample of a study of T cells in pancreatic ductal adenocarcinoma. TCRdb's copy holds only in-frame clones and misses some; the assay was immunoSEQ multiplex PCR. The data contain more than 25,000 clones, approximately 94% of them singletons. Specimen: PBMCs. The origin of the receptors is a human donor with pancreatic ductal adenocarcinoma. The CDR3 runs from the conserved cysteine through the conserved F or W. Fields, in order: V gene, J gene, clone size, D gene, CDR3 protein, CDR3 DNA. The D gene is left open where the match is weak. Size tells how often a clone was seen (once, few, many) or the class of an expanded clone, and some rows leave it out.

TRBV6-1,TRBJ2-1,NA,NA,CASSPLASSYNEQFF,TGTGCCAGCAGTCCGCTCGCGAGCTCCTACAATGAGCAGTTCTTC
TRBV6-6,TRBJ2-3,NA,TRBD2,CASTASGRSADTQYF,TGTGCCAGCACCGCTAGCGGGAGGAGTGCAGATACGCAGTATTTT
TRBV4-2,TRBJ1-1,NA,NA,CASSQQGAANTEAFF,TGTGCCAGCAGCCAACAGGGAGCGGCGAACACTGAAGCTTTCTTT
TRBV11-1,TRBJ2-7,NA,NA,CASSLRGNFYEQYF,TGTGCCAGCAGCTTGAGGGGCAACTTCTACGAGCAGTACTTC
TRBV14,TRBJ1-2,NA,TRBD1,CASSQVVGGVYGYTF,TGTGCCAGCAGCCAAGTTGTAGGGGGCGTCTATGGCTACACCTTC
TRBV27,TRBJ2-6,NA,NA,CASSSGTPVSGANVLTF,TGTGCCAGCAGTTCCGGGACCCCAGTCTCTGGGGCCAACGTCCTGACTTTC
TRBV7-2,TRBJ2-1,NA,TRBD2,CASSLVWGGRNSNEQFF,TGTGCCAGCAGCTTAGTTTGGGGCGGGAGGAATTCCAATGAGCAGTTCTTC
TRBV29-1,TRBJ2-7,NA,TRBD1,CSVVGWTGGNEQYF,TGCAGCGTTGTGGGCTGGACAGGGGGAAACGAGCAGTACTTC
TRBV28,TRBJ1-1,once,NA,CASSPSGALNTEAFF,TGTGCCAGCAGTCCCTCGGGAGCCTTGAACACTGAAGCTTTCTTT
TRBV28,TRBJ2-1,NA,NA,CASSPGAGRVIEQFF,TGTGCCAGCAGTCCAGGGGCGGGGAGGGTAATTGAGCAGTTCTTC
TRBV18,TRBJ2-7,NA,NA,CASSSTRGQGNEQYF,TGTGCCAGCTCTTCGACACGGGGTCAAGGGAACGAGCAGTACTTC
TRBV9,TRBJ1-2,NA,NA,CASSVGPAGNYGYTF,TGTGCCAGCAGCGTAGGCCCAGCGGGCAACTATGGCTACACCTTC
TRBV28,TRBJ2-1,NA,NA,CASSKPLPGNEQFF,TGTGCCAGCAGTAAACCACTACCTGGAAATGAGCAGTTCTTC
TRBV5-4,TRBJ2-2,NA,TRBD2,CASSFSGTNTGELFF,TGTGCCAGCAGCTTTAGCGGGACGAACACCGGGGAGCTGTTTTTT
TRBV5-6,TRBJ1-1,NA,NA,CASSSDSNTRPNTEAFF,TGTGCCAGCAGCAGTGACAGCAACACCCGCCCGAACACTGAAGCTTTCTTT
TRBV6-6,TRBJ2-5,few,NA,CASWEKGTAETQYF,TGTGCCAGCTGGGAGAAGGGGACCGCAGAGACCCAGTACTTC
TRBV7-2,TRBJ2-2,NA,NA,CASSLSRTNTGELFF,TGTGCCAGCAGCTTGTCCAGGACAAACACCGGGGAGCTGTTTTTT
TRBV7-6,TRBJ2-7,NA,TRBD1,CASSLPSGQGNGYEQYF,TGTGCCAGCAGCTTACCCTCGGGACAGGGGAATGGTTACGAGCAGTACTTC
TRBV7-8,TRBJ2-7,NA,TRBD2,CASNQDLTAGVNEQYF,TGTGCCAGCAACCAGGACCTCACAGCGGGGGTCAACGAGCAGTACTTC
TRBV9,TRBJ2-3,NA,NA,CASSAGGGLRTDTQYF,TGTGCCAGCAGCGCCGGGGGCGGGCTACGCACAGATACGCAGTATTTT
TRBV9,TRBJ2-1,NA,NA,CASSATLYNEQFF,TGTGCCAGCAGCGCGACGTTATACAATGAGCAGTTCTTC
TRBV28,TRBJ1-1,NA,TRBD1,CATTRQGIEAFF,TGTGCCACCACCAGACAGGGCATTGAAGCTTTCTTT
TRBV9,TRBJ1-1,NA,TRBD1,CASSVAAVTGGTEAFF,TGTGCCAGCAGCGTAGCTGCAGTAACAGGGGGCACTGAAGCTTTCTTT
TRBV4-1,TRBJ1-4,NA,NA,CASSQGPRGSTNEKLFF,TGCGCCAGCAGCCAAGGACCACGGGGTTCAACTAATGAAAAACTGTTTTTT
TRBV2,TRBJ2-1,few,TRBD1,CASRRDRGLGEQFF,TGTGCCAGCAGGCGGGACAGGGGGCTCGGTGAGCAGTTCTTC
TRBV27,TRBJ2-7,NA,NA,CASSLAATTYEQYF,TGTGCCAGCAGTTTAGCGGCAACCACCTACGAGCAGTACTTC
TRBV5-1,TRBJ2-5,NA,TRBD2,CASSRRLAGGWQETQYF,TGCGCCAGCAGCAGGCGGCTAGCGGGAGGGTGGCAAGAGACCCAGTACTTC
TRBV7-2,TRBJ2-3,NA,TRBD2,CASSLVGTSGVDTQYF,TGTGCCAGCAGCTTGGTCGGGACTAGCGGGGTCGATACGCAGTATTTT
TRBV29-1,TRBJ2-3,NA,NA,CSVVGRSTDTQYF,TGCAGCGTTGTGGGGCGGAGCACAGATACGCAGTATTTT
TRBV5-1,TRBJ1-6,NA,TRBD1,CASRGQGDNSPLHF,TGCGCCAGCAGGGGACAGGGTGATAATTCACCCCTCCACTTT
TRBV1,TRBJ2-5,NA,NA,CTSSQEGAGQVDGDAGQETQYF,TGCACCAGCAGCCAAGAAGGGGCAGGGCAGGTGGATGGGGACGCGGGACAAGAGACCCAGTACTTC
TRBV28,TRBJ2-7,once,NA,CASRFNTGALSYEQYF,TGTGCCAGCAGATTCAACACCGGTGCCCTCTCCTACGAGCAGTACTTC
TRBV5-1,TRBJ2-1,NA,NA,CASSLGFGGYNEQFF,TGCGCCAGCAGCTTGGGTTTTGGGGGTTACAATGAGCAGTTCTTC
TRBV28,TRBJ2-3,NA,NA,CASSLARRPTDTQYF,TGTGCCAGCAGTTTAGCCAGGCGCCCCACAGATACGCAGTATTTT
TRBV7-9,TRBJ2-4,NA,TRBD2,CAVGGESIGSTTKNIQYF,TGTGCCGTGGGGGGGGAGAGTATTGGGTCAACGACCAAAAACATTCAGTACTTC
TRBV7-2,TRBJ1-5,once,TRBD1,CASSYGRDRANQPQHF,TGTGCCAGCAGCTATGGCCGGGACAGGGCCAATCAGCCCCAGCATTTT
TRBV4-1,TRBJ1-1,few,TRBD1,CASSLRTGPETEAFF,TGCGCCAGCAGCCTCCGGACAGGGCCTGAGACTGAAGCTTTCTTT
TRBV19,TRBJ2-1,NA,TRBD2,CASSRHSGRIGNEQFF,TGTGCCAGTAGTAGACATAGCGGGAGGATAGGGAATGAGCAGTTCTTC
TRBV29-1,TRBJ1-1,NA,NA,CSVFTGNTEAFF,TGCAGCGTTTTTACAGGGAACACTGAAGCTTTCTTT
TRBV11-2,TRBJ1-1,NA,NA,CASSVTGWSMNTEAFF,TGTGCCAGCAGCGTTACAGGTTGGAGCATGAACACTGAAGCTTTCTTT
TRBV29-1,TRBJ2-5,NA,TRBD2,CSVQGLAGLTATQYF,TGCAGCGTACAGGGACTAGCGGGCTTGACGGCGACCCAGTACTTC
TRBV11-3,TRBJ2-2,NA,NA,CASFGTAGRGELFF,TGTGCCAGCTTCGGGACGGCCGGGCGAGGGGAGCTGTTTTTT
TRBV7-2,TRBJ2-2,NA,NA,CASSLQHDYTGELFF,TGTGCCAGCAGCTTACAACACGATTACACCGGGGAGCTGTTTTTT
TRBV11-2,TRBJ2-7,NA,NA,CASSLAQGPYEQYF,TGTGCCAGCAGCTTAGCACAGGGTCCCTACGAGCAGTACTTC